This T cell receptor beta chain was sequenced for a study of T cell changes during pregnancy in multiple sclerosis. Assay: immunoSEQ multiplex PCR; the TCRdb copy retains only in-frame clones and omits some. The sample has around 80,000 clones, approximately 93% seen once. Unmatched junction bases numbered 7, after V lost 8 bases and J lost 4 bases. CDR1 and CDR2 (germline): MDHEN, SYDVKM. This CDR3 has 14 residues. Sequencing used peripheral blood, obtained in the second trimester of pregnancy. The source is a female donor in good health, enrolled as a control in a pregnancy study. V usage is TRBV28 and J usage is TRBJ2-3; 9 bases agree with TRBD2. The CDR3 sequence: CASGSGSGADTQYF. As DNA, the CDR3 is TGTGCCAGCGGTAGCGGGAGTGGTGCAGATACGCAGTATTTT.